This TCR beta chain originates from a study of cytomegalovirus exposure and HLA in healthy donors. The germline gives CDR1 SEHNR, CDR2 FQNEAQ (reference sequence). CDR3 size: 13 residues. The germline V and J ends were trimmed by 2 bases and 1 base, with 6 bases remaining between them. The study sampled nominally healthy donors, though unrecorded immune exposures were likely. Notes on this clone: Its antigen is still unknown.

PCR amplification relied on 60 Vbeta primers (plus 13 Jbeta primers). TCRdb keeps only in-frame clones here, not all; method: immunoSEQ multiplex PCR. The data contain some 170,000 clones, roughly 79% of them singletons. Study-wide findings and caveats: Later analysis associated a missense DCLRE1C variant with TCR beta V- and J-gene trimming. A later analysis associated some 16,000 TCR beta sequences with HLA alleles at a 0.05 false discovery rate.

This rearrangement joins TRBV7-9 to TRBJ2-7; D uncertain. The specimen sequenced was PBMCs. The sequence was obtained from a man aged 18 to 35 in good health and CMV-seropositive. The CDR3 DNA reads TGTGCCAGCAGCTTATCCGAGTCCTACGAGCAGTACTTC. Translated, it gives CASSLSESYEQYF.